This T cell receptor beta chain was sequenced during a study of shared clonotypes between healthy human individuals. Study-level information: Three plates each covered CD4 naive and memory; CD8 naive two, CD8 memory one. Regarding the study as a whole: The researchers took only blood, and tissue repertoires probably look different.

Germline CDR1 SGHDT, CDR2 YYEEEE. The V end was cut by 1 base, the J end by 2 bases, with 13 bases between. This CDR3 contains 15 residues. Of note for this clone: Its antigen is currently unknown.

In replicate PCRs of sorted subsets, 150 to 200 ng DNA, approximately 30,000 T cell genomes, was used. Repertoires were generated with immunoSEQ multiplex PCR, while TCRdb's copy carries only in-frame clones and drops some. The sample consists of just over 2,000,000 clones, about 95% of them appearing once. Naive CD8 cells, CD45RO-negative and positively selected for CCR7, excluded terminally differentiated effector memory CD45RA+ cells. Caucasian adults residing in Nashville, Tennessee made up all the donors. What was sequenced was naive CD8+ T cells sorted from blood. J is TRBJ2-7 and V is TRBV5-6; D is possibly TRBD1 (6 bases). This clonotype was obtained from a man between 18 and 29 years old in good health. CDR3 nucleotides: TGTGCCAGCAGCTTGAGGGACACCGACCCCTACGAGCAGTACTTC. Protein product: CASSLRDTDPYEQYF.